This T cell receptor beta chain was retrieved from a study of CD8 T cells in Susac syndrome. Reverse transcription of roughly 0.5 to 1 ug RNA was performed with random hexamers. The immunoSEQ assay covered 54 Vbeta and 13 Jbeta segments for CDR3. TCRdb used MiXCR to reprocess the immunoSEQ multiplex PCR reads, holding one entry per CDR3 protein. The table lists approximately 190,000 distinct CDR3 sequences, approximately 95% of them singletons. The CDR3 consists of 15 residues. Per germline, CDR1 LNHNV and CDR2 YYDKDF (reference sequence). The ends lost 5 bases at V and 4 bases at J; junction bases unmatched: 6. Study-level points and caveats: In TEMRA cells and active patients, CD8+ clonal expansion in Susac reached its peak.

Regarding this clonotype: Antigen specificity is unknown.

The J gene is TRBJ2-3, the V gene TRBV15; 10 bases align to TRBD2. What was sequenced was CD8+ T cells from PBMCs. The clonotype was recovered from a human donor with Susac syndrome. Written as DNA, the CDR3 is TGTGCCACCAGCTCTAGCGGGAGCGGGGCAGATACGCAGTATTTT. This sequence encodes CATSSSGSGADTQYF.